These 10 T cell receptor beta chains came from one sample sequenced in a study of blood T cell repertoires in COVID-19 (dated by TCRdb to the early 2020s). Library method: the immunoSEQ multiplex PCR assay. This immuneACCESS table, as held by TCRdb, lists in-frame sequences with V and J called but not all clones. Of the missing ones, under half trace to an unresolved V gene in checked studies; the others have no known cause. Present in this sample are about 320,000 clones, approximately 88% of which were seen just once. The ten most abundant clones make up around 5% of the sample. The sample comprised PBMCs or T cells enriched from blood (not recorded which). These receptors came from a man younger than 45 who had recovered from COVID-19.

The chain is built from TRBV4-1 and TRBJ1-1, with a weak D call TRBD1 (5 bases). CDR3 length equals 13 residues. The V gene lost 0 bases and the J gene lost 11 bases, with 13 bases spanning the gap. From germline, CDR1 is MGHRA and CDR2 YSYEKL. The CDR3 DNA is TGCGCCAGCAGCCAAGATTTGACAGCCGGGGCTTTCTTT. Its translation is CASSQDLTAGAFF.

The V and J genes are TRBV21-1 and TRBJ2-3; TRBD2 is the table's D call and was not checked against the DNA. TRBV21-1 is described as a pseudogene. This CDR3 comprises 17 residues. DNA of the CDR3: TGTGCCAGCAGCAAACGGACTAGCGGGAAAGACACAGATACGCAGTATTTT. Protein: CASSKRTSGKDTDTQYF.

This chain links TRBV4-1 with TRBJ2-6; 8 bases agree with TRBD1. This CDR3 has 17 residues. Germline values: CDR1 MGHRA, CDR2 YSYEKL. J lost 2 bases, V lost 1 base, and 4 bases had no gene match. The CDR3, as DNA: TGCGCCAGCAGCCAAGGGCAGGGGGCTGCTGGGGCCAACGTCCTGACTTTC. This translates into CASSQGQGAAGANVLTF.

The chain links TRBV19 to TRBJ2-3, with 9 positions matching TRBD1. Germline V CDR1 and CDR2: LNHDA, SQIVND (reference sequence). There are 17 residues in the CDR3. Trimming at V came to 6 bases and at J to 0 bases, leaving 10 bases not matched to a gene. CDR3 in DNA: TGTGCCAGTAGCCGCATCCGGACAGGGGCCAGCACAGATACGCAGTATTTT. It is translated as CASSRIRTGASTDTQYF.

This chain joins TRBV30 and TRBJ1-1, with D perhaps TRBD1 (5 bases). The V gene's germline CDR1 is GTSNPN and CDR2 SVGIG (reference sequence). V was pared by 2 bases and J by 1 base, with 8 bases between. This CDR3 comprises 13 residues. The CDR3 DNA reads TGTGCCTGGAGTTCAGGGCCGAACACTGAAGCTTTCTTT. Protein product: CAWSSGPNTEAFF.

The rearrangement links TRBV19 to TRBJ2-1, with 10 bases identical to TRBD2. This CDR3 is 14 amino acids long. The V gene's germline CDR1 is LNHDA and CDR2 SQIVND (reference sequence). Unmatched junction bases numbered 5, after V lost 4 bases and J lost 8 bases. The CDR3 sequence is CASSKLAGAYEQFF. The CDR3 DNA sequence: TGTGCCAGTAGTAAGCTAGCGGGGGCTTATGAGCAGTTCTTC.

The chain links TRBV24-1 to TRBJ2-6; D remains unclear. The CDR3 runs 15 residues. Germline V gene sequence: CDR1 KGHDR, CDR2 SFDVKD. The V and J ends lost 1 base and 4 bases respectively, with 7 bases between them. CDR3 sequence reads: CATSDFSLGANVLTF. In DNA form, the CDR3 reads TGTGCCACCAGTGATTTCTCCCTCGGGGCCAACGTCCTGACTTTC.

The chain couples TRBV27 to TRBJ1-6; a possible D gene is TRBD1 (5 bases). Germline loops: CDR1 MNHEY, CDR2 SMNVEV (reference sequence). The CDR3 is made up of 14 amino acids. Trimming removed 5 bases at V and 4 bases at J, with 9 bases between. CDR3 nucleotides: TGTGCCAGCAGTATACAGGCGTATAATTCACCCCTCCACTTT. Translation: CASSIQAYNSPLHF.

The CDR3 DNA reads as TGTGCCAGCAGTTTTTTCCCGGGGACCGGGGAGGGGGTAGAGCAGTACTTC. Its translation: CASSFFPGTGEGVEQYF. V usage is TRBV27 and J usage is TRBJ2-7; possibly TRBD2 for D (7 bases). Trimming took 3 bases from V and 7 from J, leaving 25 bases between them. This CDR3 contains 17 residues. Germline V CDR1 and CDR2: MNHEY, SMNVEV (reference sequence).

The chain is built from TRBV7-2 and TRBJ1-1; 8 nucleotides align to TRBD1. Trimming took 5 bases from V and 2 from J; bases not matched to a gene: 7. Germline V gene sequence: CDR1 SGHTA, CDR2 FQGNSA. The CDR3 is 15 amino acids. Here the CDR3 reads CASSIVGQGNTEAFF. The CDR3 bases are TGTGCCAGCAGCATTGTAGGACAGGGTAACACTGAAGCTTTCTTT.